The TCR beta chain described here comes from a study of breast tumors, draining lymph nodes, adjacent tissues. The lymph nodes were axillary draining lymph nodes from breast cancer patients. The CDR3 sequence is 14 residues long. The V gene's germline CDR1 is LGHDT and CDR2 YNNKEL (reference sequence). With 5 bases clipped from V and 5 bases from J, the junction kept 6 bases outside the gene matches. MiXCR, applied by TCRdb to the multiplex PCR reads, yields one record per CDR3 protein. The data hold about 140,000 distinct CDR3 sequences, with around a third observed a single time. This clonotype has a count of ten or more.

The chain couples TRBV3-1 to TRBJ2-5, with 9 bases aligning to TRBD2. Sequencing was carried out using axillary lymph node tissue. This receptor was obtained from a female donor with breast cancer. Some clones in this sample may be carry-over from other donors' samples. In nucleotides, the CDR3 is TGTGCCAGCAGCTTCCGTAGCGGGGGCGAGACCCAGTACTTC. Amino acids: CASSFRSGGETQYF.